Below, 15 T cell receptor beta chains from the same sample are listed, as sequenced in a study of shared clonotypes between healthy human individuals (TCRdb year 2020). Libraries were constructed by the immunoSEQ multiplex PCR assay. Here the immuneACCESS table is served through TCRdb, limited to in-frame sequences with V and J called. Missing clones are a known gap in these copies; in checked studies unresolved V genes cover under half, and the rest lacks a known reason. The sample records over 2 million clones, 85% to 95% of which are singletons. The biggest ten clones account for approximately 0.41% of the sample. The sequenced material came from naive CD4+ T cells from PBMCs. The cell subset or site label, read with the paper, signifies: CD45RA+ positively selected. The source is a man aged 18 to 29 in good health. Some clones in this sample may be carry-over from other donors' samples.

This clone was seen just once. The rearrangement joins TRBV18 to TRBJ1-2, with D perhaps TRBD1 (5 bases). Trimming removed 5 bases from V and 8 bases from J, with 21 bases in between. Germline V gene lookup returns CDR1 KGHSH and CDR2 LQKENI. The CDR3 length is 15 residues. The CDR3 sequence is CASSNWGSPEMGYTF. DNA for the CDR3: TGTGCCAGCTCAAATTGGGGCAGCCCCGAAATGGGCTACACCTTC.

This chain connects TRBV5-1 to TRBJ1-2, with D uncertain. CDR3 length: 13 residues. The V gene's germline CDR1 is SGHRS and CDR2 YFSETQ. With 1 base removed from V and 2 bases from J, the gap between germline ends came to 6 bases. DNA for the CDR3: TGCGCCAGCAGCTTGAGGATGAACTATGGCTACACCTTC. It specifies CASSLRMNYGYTF. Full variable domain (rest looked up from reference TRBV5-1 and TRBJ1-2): KAGVTQTPRYLIKTRGQQVTLSCSPISGHRSVSWYQQTPGQGLQFLFEYFSETQRNKGNFPGRFSGRQFSNSRSEMNVSTLELGDSALYLCASSLRMNYGYTFGSGTRLTVV.

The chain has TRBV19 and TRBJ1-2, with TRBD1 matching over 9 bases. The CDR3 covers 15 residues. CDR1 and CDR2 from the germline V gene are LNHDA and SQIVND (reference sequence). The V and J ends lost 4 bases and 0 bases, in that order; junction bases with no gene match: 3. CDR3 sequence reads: CASSTTGGSNYGYTF. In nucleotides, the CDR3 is TGTGCCAGTAGTACGACAGGGGGTTCTAACTATGGCTACACCTTC.

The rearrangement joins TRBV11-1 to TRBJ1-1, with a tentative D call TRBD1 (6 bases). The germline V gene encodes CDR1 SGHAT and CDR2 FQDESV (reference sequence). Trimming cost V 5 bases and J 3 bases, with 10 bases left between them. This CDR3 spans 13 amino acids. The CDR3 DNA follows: TGTGCCAGCAGCCCAAGGGGGGACACTGAAGCTTTCTTT. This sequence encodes CASSPRGDTEAFF.

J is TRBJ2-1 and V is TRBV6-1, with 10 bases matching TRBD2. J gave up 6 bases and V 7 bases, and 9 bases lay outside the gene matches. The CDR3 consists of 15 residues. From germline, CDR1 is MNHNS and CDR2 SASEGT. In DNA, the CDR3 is TGTGCCAGCACCTCTAGCGGGAGAACGTCCAATGAGCAGTTCTTC. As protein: CASTSSGRTSNEQFF.

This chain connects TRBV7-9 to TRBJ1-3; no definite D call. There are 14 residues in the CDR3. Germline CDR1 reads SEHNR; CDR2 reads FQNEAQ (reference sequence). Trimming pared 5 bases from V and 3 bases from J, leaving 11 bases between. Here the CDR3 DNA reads TGTGCCAGCAGCGTGGTAACAGTTGGAAACACCATATATTTT. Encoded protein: CASSVVTVGNTIYF.

The CDR3 region has the DNA TGTGCCAGCAGCTTGCAACAGGGTGGAGAGACCCAGTACTTC. This translates into CASSLQQGGETQYF. The gene calls are TRBV5-4 and TRBJ2-5; TRBD1 is a possible D gene (6 bases). The CDR3 extends over 14 amino acids. Germline CDR1 SGHNT, CDR2 YYREEE (reference sequence). Trimming cost V 1 base and J 4 bases, with 11 bases left between them.

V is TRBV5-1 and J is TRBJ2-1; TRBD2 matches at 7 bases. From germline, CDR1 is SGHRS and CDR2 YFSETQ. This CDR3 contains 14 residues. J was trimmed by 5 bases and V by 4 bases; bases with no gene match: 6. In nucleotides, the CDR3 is TGCGCCAGCAGCCCGGGAGGACCGAACAATGAGCAGTTCTTC. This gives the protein CASSPGGPNNEQFF. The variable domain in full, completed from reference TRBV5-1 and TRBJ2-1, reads KAGVTQTPRYLIKTRGQQVTLSCSPISGHRSVSWYQQTPGQGLQFLFEYFSETQRNKGNFPGRFSGRQFSNSRSEMNVSTLELGDSALYLCASSPGGPNNEQFFGPGTRLTVL.

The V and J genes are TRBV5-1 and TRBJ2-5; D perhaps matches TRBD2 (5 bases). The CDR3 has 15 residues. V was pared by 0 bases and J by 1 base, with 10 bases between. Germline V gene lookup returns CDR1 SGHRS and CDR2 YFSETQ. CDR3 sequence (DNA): TGCGCCAGCAGCTTGGGAAGGGCGGGCCAAGAGACCCAGTACTTC. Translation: CASSLGRAGQETQYF.

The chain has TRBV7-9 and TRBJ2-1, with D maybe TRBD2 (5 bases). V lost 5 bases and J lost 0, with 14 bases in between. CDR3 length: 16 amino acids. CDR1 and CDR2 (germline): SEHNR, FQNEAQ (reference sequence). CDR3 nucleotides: TGTGCCAGCAGCCCGGGGATCGCCAGCTCCTACAATGAGCAGTTCTTC. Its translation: CASSPGIASSYNEQFF.

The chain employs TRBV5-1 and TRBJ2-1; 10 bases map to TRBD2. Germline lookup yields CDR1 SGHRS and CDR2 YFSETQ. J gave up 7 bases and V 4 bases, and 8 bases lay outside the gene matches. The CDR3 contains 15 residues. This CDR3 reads CASSPVAGGGNEQFF. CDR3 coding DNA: TGCGCCAGCAGCCCGGTAGCGGGAGGAGGGAATGAGCAGTTCTTC.

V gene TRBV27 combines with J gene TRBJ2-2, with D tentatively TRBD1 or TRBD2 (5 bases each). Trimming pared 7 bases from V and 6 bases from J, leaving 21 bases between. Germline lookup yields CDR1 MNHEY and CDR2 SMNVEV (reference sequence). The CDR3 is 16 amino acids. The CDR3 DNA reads TGTGCCAGCACGGGCCGTCCCGGGGCTTGGGCCGGGGAGCTGTTTTTT. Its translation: CASTGRPGAWAGELFF.

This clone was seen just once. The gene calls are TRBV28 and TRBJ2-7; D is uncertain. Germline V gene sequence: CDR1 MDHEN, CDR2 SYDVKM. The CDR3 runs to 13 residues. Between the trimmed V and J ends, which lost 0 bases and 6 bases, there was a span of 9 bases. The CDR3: CASSLWEIGEQYF. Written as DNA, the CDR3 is TGTGCCAGCAGTTTATGGGAAATAGGCGAGCAGTACTTC.

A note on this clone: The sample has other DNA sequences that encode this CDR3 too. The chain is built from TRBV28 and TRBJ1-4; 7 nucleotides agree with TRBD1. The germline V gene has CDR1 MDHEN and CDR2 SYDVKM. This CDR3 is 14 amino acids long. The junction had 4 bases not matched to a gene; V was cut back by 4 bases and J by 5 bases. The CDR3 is CASSSTGRNEKLFF. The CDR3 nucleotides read TGTGCCAGCAGTTCGACAGGGCGGAATGAAAAACTGTTTTTT.

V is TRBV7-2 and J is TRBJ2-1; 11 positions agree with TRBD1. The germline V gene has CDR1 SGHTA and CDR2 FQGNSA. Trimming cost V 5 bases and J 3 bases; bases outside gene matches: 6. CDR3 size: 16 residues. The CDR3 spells CASSLPGQGVYNEQFF. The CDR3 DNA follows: TGTGCCAGCAGCCTACCGGGACAGGGGGTCTACAATGAGCAGTTCTTC.